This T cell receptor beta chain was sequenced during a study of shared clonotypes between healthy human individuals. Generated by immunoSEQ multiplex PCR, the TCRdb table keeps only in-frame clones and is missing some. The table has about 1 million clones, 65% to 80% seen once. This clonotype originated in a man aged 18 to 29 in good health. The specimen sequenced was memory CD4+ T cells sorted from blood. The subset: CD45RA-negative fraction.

CDR3: CASSQGHANEKLFF. Here the CDR3 DNA reads TGTGCCAGCAGCCAGGGGCACGCTAATGAAAAACTGTTTTTT. The chain carries TRBV5-6 and TRBJ1-4, with D possibly being TRBD1 (6 bases). Deletions cut 4 bases from V and 3 bases from J, with 10 bases between. Germline-derived CDR1 and CDR2 are SGHDT and YYEEEE. This CDR3 spans 14 amino acids.